This is a list of T cell receptor beta chains from one sample in a study of neoadjuvant anti-PD-1 for oral cavity cancer. Sequencing used immunoSEQ multiplex PCR; TCRdb keeps in-frame clones, though not all of them. Found here are about 72,000 clones, about 88% of them singletons; the top ten hold about 3.4%. Sequences were derived from PBMCs, sampled after nivolumab (anti-PD-1) treatment. Receptors were obtained from a person between 35 and 79 years old with oral cavity squamous cell carcinoma. Both conserved end residues are part of each CDR3. The D gene is left open where the match is weak.

v_gene: TRBV4-1; len: 15; d_gene: .; j_gene: TRBJ1-5; CDR3aa: CASSQDWGRVRPQHF
v_gene: TRBV11-3; len: 16; d_gene: TRBD1; j_gene: TRBJ2-5; CDR3aa: CASSSSRDRVQETQYF
v_gene: TRBV6-4; len: 14; d_gene: TRBD1; j_gene: TRBJ1-1; CDR3aa: CASSTGGGNTEAFF
v_gene: TRBV5-1; len: 14; d_gene: .; j_gene: TRBJ1-4; CDR3aa: CASSLRGSNEKLFF
v_gene: TRBV7-9; len: 14; d_gene: .; j_gene: TRBJ2-7; CDR3aa: CASSLGEQGYEQYF
v_gene: TRBV10-3; len: 15; d_gene: .; j_gene: TRBJ2-6; CDR3aa: CAISEQYSGANVLTF
v_gene: TRBV15; len: 15; d_gene: TRBD1; j_gene: TRBJ2-1; CDR3aa: CATSRTGHSYNEQFF
v_gene: TRBV30; len: 14; d_gene: .; j_gene: TRBJ1-1; CDR3aa: CAWSYSGVPTEAFF
v_gene: TRBV9; len: 13; d_gene: .; j_gene: TRBJ1-2; CDR3aa: CASSATVNYGYTF
v_gene: TRBV6-5; len: 16; d_gene: TRBD2; j_gene: TRBJ2-1; CDR3aa: CASSYSGLAGGGEQFF
v_gene: TRBV5-1; len: 20; d_gene: TRBD2; j_gene: TRBJ2-3; CDR3aa: CASSPGQRTSGRARTDTQYF
v_gene: TRBV30; len: 13; d_gene: TRBD1; j_gene: TRBJ2-5; CDR3aa: CAWTGGNWVTQYF
v_gene: TRBV5-1; len: 16; d_gene: TRBD1; j_gene: TRBJ1-1; CDR3aa: CASSLGTRPGGIEAFF
v_gene: TRBV6-5; len: 13; d_gene: .; j_gene: TRBJ2-2; CDR3aa: CASSSRGTGELFF
v_gene: TRBV6-6; len: 13; d_gene: .; j_gene: TRBJ2-1; CDR3aa: CASSYSPEVVQFF
v_gene: TRBV10-2; len: 16; d_gene: .; j_gene: TRBJ2-5; CDR3aa: CASSDWGRGLGETQYF
v_gene: TRBV2; len: 15; d_gene: TRBD2; j_gene: TRBJ2-1; CDR3aa: CASRGGSGRGIEQFF
v_gene: TRBV5-5; len: 14; d_gene: TRBD1; j_gene: TRBJ1-2; CDR3aa: CASSLVLQGYGYTF
v_gene: TRBV19; len: 15; d_gene: TRBD2; j_gene: TRBJ2-1; CDR3aa: CASMPSGSSYNEQFF
v_gene: TRBV6-1; len: 14; d_gene: .; j_gene: TRBJ2-1; CDR3aa: CASSGTGGTNEQFF
v_gene: TRBV2; len: 13; d_gene: .; j_gene: TRBJ1-1; CDR3aa: CASSDDGNTEAFF
v_gene: TRBV10-3; len: 15; d_gene: .; j_gene: TRBJ2-1; CDR3aa: CAISEFWRDNNEQFF
v_gene: TRBV5-1; len: 15; d_gene: .; j_gene: TRBJ1-4; CDR3aa: CASSLVAANNEKLFF
v_gene: TRBV6-5; len: 15; d_gene: .; j_gene: TRBJ2-5; CDR3aa: CASILKTQGLETQYF
v_gene: TRBV4-1; len: 14; d_gene: .; j_gene: TRBJ2-5; CDR3aa: CASSLAGTQETQYF
v_gene: TRBV2; len: 13; d_gene: TRBD2; j_gene: TRBJ2-3; CDR3aa: CASRVSGQDTQYF
v_gene: TRBV30; len: 12; d_gene: .; j_gene: TRBJ2-3; CDR3aa: CASTFLRDTQYF
v_gene: TRBV25-1; len: 17; d_gene: .; j_gene: TRBJ2-6; CDR3aa: CASRADSGVSGANVLTF
v_gene: TRBV27; len: 19; d_gene: .; j_gene: TRBJ2-1; CDR3aa: CASSLSIPRERAEDNEQFF
v_gene: TRBV28; len: 15; d_gene: .; j_gene: TRBJ1-4; CDR3aa: CASREHGGANEKLFF
v_gene: TRBV7-8; len: 13; d_gene: .; j_gene: TRBJ2-7; CDR3aa: CASSLDTLYEQYF
v_gene: TRBV10-3; len: 13; d_gene: .; j_gene: TRBJ1-1; CDR3aa: CAISEGADSEAFF
v_gene: TRBV7-3; len: 14; d_gene: .; j_gene: TRBJ1-1; CDR3aa: CASSPGHQNTEAFF
v_gene: TRBV2; len: 14; d_gene: TRBD1; j_gene: TRBJ2-1; CDR3aa: CASSDGTGNNEQFF
v_gene: TRBV2; len: 13; d_gene: .; j_gene: TRBJ1-3; CDR3aa: CASGGEAGNTIYF
v_gene: TRBV4-1; len: 15; d_gene: .; j_gene: TRBJ1-1; CDR3aa: CASSHLNSLNTEAFF
v_gene: TRBV5-6; len: 14; d_gene: TRBD1; j_gene: TRBJ2-2; CDR3aa: CASSVGQGSGELFF
v_gene: TRBV28; len: 13; d_gene: .; j_gene: TRBJ1-1; CDR3aa: CASAYWGDTEAFF
v_gene: TRBV5-8; len: 15; d_gene: .; j_gene: TRBJ2-6; CDR3aa: CASSPYNSGANVLTF
v_gene: TRBV25-1; len: 15; d_gene: TRBD1; j_gene: TRBJ2-5; CDR3aa: CASSRGQGAGETQYF
v_gene: TRBV2; len: 14; d_gene: .; j_gene: TRBJ1-4; CDR3aa: CASRRDGGNEKLFF
v_gene: TRBV2; len: 14; d_gene: TRBD1; j_gene: TRBJ1-2; CDR3aa: CASRRQGAGYGYTF
v_gene: TRBV6-5; len: 15; d_gene: TRBD1; j_gene: TRBJ1-4; CDR3aa: CASSYGGQGVEKLFF
v_gene: TRBV28; len: 13; d_gene: TRBD1; j_gene: TRBJ1-1; CDR3aa: CASRTGQGARAFF
v_gene: TRBV11-2; len: 15; d_gene: .; j_gene: TRBJ1-1; CDR3aa: CASANRAPGNTEAFF
v_gene: TRBV28; len: 16; d_gene: .; j_gene: TRBJ1-5; CDR3aa: CASQLSRGAAHQPQHF
v_gene: TRBV6-5; len: 15; d_gene: .; j_gene: TRBJ2-3; CDR3aa: CASSRGADETDTQYF
v_gene: TRBV14; len: 13; d_gene: .; j_gene: TRBJ2-7; CDR3aa: CASSLSRVYEQYF
v_gene: TRBV5-1; len: 14; d_gene: .; j_gene: TRBJ2-5; CDR3aa: CASSPEGYQETQYF
v_gene: TRBV7-7; len: 13; d_gene: .; j_gene: TRBJ2-1; CDR3aa: CASSLFRSGEQFF
v_gene: TRBV7-2; len: 15; d_gene: TRBD1; j_gene: TRBJ1-2; CDR3aa: CASSSFTGADYGYTF
v_gene: TRBV19; len: 13; d_gene: .; j_gene: TRBJ2-7; CDR3aa: CATPLGFSYEQYF
v_gene: TRBV7-9; len: 17; d_gene: .; j_gene: TRBJ1-2; CDR3aa: CASSLVRGGGPNYGYTF